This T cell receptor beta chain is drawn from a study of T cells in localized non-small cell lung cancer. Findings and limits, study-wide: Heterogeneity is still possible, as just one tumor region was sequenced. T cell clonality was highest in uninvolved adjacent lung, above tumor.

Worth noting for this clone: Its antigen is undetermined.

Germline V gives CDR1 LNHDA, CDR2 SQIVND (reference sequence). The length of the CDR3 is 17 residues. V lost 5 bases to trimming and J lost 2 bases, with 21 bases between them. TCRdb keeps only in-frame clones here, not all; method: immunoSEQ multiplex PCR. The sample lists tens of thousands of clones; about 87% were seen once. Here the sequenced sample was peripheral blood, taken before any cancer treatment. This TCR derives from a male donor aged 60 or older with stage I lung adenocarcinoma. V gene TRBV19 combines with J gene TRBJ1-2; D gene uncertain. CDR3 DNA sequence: TGTGCCAGTAGTTCCTCCCCTGTGATGGCGGCCAACTATGGCTACACCTTC. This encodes CASSSSPVMAANYGYTF.